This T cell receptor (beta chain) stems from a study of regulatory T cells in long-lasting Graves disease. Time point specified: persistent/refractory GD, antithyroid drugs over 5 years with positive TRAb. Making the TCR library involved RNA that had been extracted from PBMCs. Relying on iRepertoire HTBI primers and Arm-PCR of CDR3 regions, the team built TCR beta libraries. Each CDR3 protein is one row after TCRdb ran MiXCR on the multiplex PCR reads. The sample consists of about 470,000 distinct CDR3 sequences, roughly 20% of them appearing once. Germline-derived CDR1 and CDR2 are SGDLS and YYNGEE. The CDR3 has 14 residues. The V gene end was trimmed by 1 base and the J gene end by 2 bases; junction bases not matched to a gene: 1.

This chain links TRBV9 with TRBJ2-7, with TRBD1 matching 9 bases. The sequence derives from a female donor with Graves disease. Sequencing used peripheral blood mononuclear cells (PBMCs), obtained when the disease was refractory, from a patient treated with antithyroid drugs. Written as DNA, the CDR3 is TGTGCCAGCAGCGTATGGGACAGGGCCTACGAGCAGTACTTC. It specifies CASSVWDRAYEQYF. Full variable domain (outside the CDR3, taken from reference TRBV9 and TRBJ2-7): DSGVTQTPKHLITATGQRVTLRCSPRSGDLSVYWYQQSLDQGLQFLIQYYNGEERAKGNILERFSAQQFPDLHSELNLSSLELGDSALYFCASSVWDRAYEQYFGPGTRLTVT.